This TCR beta chain was found in a study of cytomegalovirus exposure and HLA in healthy donors. General study results and limits: Researchers reported in a later analysis that a missense DCLRE1C variant was tied to TCR beta V- and J-gene trimming.

Germline loops: CDR1 SGHDN, CDR2 FVKESK. The trim removed 3 bases at V and 6 bases at J, leaving 3 bases unmatched. CDR3 length equals 16 residues. Primers for the PCR totalled 60 Vbeta and 13 Jbeta. Sequenced by immunoSEQ multiplex PCR; TCRdb stores in-frame clones only, minus some. The table includes about 150,000 clones, roughly 80% detected once. Worth noting for this clone: Its antigen is still unknown.

Material: PBMCs. This chain uses TRBV14 with TRBJ2-2; 14 bases map to TRBD2. The clonotype comes from a human donor in good health. The CDR3 DNA is TGTGCCAGCAGCCAGAGACTAGCGGGGGGGTCCGGGGAGCTGTTTTTT. Protein: CASSQRLAGGSGELFF.